The 13 T cell receptor beta chains reported below all come from one sample, sequenced in a study of cytomegalovirus exposure and HLA in healthy donors. Both 60 Vbeta primers and 13 Jbeta primers went into the PCR. Data came from immunoSEQ multiplex PCR; TCRdb stores just in-frame clones and leaves some out. This table holds approximately 150,000 clones, 80% found once. The sample comprised PBMCs. The receptors were sampled from a woman between 40 and 55 years old in good health and CMV-seronegative.

CDR3 coding DNA: TGTGCCAGCAGCTTAGCGACTGGCACCGGGGAGCTGTTTTTT. This encodes CASSLATGTGELFF. The chain recombines TRBV7-7 with TRBJ2-2; D is ambiguous. V dropped 0 bases and J dropped 4 bases, with 6 bases sitting between them. Germline V gene lookup returns CDR1 SSHAT and CDR2 FNYEAQ (reference sequence). CDR3 length: 14 amino acids.

J is TRBJ2-5 and V is TRBV5-1; 10 bases line up with TRBD2. The tail of the sequence fits TRBJ2-7 better, so the J call may be wrong. The V gene's germline CDR1 is SGHRS and CDR2 YFSETQ. The CDR3 has 16 amino acids. CDR3 DNA: TGCGCCAGCAGCTTGGGGCTAGCGGGGGTCTCCTACGAGCAGTACTTC. This sequence encodes CASSLGLAGVSYEQYF.

The chain combines TRBV28 with TRBJ1-1; TRBD1 matches 9 bases. This CDR3 comprises 14 residues. Germline CDR1 reads MDHEN; CDR2 reads SYDVKM. V lost 6 bases to trimming and J lost 5 bases; unmatched junction nucleotides: 7. The CDR3 DNA follows: TGTGCCAGCAGGATAACAGGGGGCGAAACTGAAGCTTTCTTT. The encoded protein is CASRITGGETEAFF.

This clone was seen only a few times. The CDR3 nucleotides are TGTGCCAGCAGCTCTAGCGGGAGGGAGACAGATACGCAGTATTTT. Translating it yields CASSSSGRETDTQYF. This chain connects TRBV7-9 to TRBJ2-3, with 12 bases identical to TRBD2. This CDR3 contains 15 residues. Germline trimming cut 4 bases from V and 3 bases from J; bases unmatched to any gene: 2. Germline V gene data show CDR1 as SEHNR and CDR2 as FQNEAQ (reference sequence).

The gene calls are TRBV15 and TRBJ1-2; 7 nucleotides match TRBD1. This CDR3 is built from 15 residues. Germline CDR1 and CDR2: LNHNV and YYDKDF (reference sequence). The V and J ends lost 3 bases and 2 bases, in that order; junction bases with no gene match: 6. CDR3 protein: CATSREKGQNYGYTF. CDR3 in DNA: TGTGCCACCAGCAGGGAGAAGGGACAGAACTATGGCTACACCTTC.

The V and J genes are TRBV29-1 and TRBJ2-6; a weak D match, TRBD1 (5 bases). Germline loops: CDR1 SQVTM, CDR2 ANQGSEA. Trimming left V 7 bases short and J 1 base short, with 11 bases between. The CDR3 totals 14 residues. CDR3 bases: TGCAGCGGACGTCCAGGGTCTGGGGCCAACGTCCTGACTTTC. Translated: CSGRPGSGANVLTF.

The chain joins TRBV5-5 to TRBJ2-7; TRBD2 might be the D (6 bases). CDR1 is SGHKS, CDR2 YYEKEE, per germline (reference sequence). V gave up 4 bases and J gave up 0 bases, with 14 bases separating them. The CDR3 runs to 15 residues. The CDR3 protein is CASSGKGTLSYEQYF. Written as DNA, the CDR3 is TGTGCCAGCAGCGGAAAGGGGACTCTCTCCTACGAGCAGTACTTC.

The rearrangement uses TRBV9 and TRBJ2-1; 8 nucleotides align to TRBD2. The germline V gene encodes CDR1 SGDLS and CDR2 YYNGEE. This CDR3 contains 16 residues. V lost 3 bases and J lost 7; bases outside the gene matches: 12. The CDR3 sequence is CASSAQPGLGMNEQFF. As DNA, the CDR3 is TGTGCCAGCAGCGCCCAACCGGGACTAGGCATGAATGAGCAGTTCTTC.

CDR3 coding DNA: TGTGCCAGCAGCTGGGGGACTAGCGGGTCGAAAGATACGCAGTATTTT. It encodes CASSWGTSGSKDTQYF. The chain has TRBV5-8 and TRBJ2-3; 12 bases are a match to TRBD2. Germline V gene data show CDR1 as SGHTS and CDR2 as YDEGEE. With 3 bases clipped from V and 5 bases from J, the junction kept 7 bases outside the gene matches. The CDR3 is 16 amino acids.

Worth noting for this clone: The same CDR3 also results from other DNA sequences found in this sample. The V call is TRBV7-3, the J call TRBJ2-3; weak D call: TRBD2 (7 bases). CDR3 size: 14 residues. Germline values: CDR1 SGHTA, CDR2 FQGTGA. Trimming took off 5 bases at V and 0 bases at J, with 9 bases between the two ends. In DNA, the CDR3 is TGTGCCAGCAGCCGGGGGGCTAGCACAGATACGCAGTATTTT. Amino acid sequence: CASSRGASTDTQYF.

This chain connects TRBV5-4 to TRBJ2-3, with 9 nucleotides matching TRBD1. V lost 5 bases, J lost 3 bases, and 10 bases stayed unmatched. Germline V lookup: CDR1 SGHNT, CDR2 YYREEE (reference sequence). The CDR3 has 16 residues. The CDR3: CASRPERDRVTDTQYF. CDR3 sequence (DNA): TGTGCCAGCAGACCCGAACGGGACAGGGTGACAGATACGCAGTATTTT.

This clone was recorded only once. The chain is built from TRBV11-2 and TRBJ2-3; TRBD2 agrees at 7 bases. Per germline, CDR1 SGHAT and CDR2 FQNNGV. V shed 4 bases, J shed 6 bases, and the junction held 13 bases outside the gene matches. The CDR3 has 16 residues. CDR3 nucleotide sequence: TGTGCCAGCAGCTCCGGGGTAGCGGGCCCAAGGGATACGCAGTATTTT. Its translation: CASSSGVAGPRDTQYF.

The J gene is TRBJ1-5, the V gene TRBV28; perhaps TRBD1 as D (5 bases). The V gene's germline CDR1 is MDHEN and CDR2 SYDVKM. The CDR3 consists of 13 residues. V lost 6 bases, J lost 4 bases, and 10 bases lay in between. CDR3: CASSPGGNQPQHF. The DNA of the CDR3 is TGTGCCAGCAGCCCGGGGGGTAATCAGCCCCAGCATTTT.